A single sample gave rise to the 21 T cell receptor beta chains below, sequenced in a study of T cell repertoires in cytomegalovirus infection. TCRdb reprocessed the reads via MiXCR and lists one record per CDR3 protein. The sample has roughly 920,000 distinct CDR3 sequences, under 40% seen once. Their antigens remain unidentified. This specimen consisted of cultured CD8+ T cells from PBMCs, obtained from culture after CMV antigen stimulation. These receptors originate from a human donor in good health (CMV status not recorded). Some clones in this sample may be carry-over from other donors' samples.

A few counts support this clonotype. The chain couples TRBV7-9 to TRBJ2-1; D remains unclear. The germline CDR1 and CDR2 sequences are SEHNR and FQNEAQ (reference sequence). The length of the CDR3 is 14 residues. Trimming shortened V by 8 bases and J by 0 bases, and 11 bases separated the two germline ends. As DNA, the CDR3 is TGTGCCAGCGGTTCCCCTAGCTCCTACAATGAGCAGTTCTTC. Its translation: CASGSPSSYNEQFF.

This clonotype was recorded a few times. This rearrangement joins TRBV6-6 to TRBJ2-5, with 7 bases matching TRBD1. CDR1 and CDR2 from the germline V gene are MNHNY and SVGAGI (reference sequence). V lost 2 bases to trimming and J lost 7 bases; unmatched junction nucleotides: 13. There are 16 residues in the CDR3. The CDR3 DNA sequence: TGTGCCAGCAGTTACCCTACCCGGGACAGTCGAGGGACCCAGTACTTC. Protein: CASSYPTRDSRGTQYF.

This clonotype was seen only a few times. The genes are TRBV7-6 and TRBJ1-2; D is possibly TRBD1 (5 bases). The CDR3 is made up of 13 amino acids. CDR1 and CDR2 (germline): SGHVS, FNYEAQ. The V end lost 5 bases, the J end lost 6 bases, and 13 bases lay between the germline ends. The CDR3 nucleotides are TGTGCCAGCAGCGCAGGGAGGGTGGATGGCTACACCTTC. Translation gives CASSAGRVDGYTF.

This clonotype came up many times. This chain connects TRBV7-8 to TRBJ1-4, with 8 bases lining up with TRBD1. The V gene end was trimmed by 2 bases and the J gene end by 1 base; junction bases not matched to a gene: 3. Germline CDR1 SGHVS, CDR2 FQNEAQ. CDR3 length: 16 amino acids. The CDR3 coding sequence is TGTGCCAGCAGCTTACCCACAGGGGGAACTAATGAAAAACTGTTTTTT. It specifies CASSLPTGGTNEKLFF.

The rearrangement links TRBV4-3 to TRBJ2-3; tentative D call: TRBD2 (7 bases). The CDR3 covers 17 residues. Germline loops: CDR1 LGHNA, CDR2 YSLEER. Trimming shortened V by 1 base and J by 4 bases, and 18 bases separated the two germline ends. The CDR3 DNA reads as TGCGCCAGCAGCCAAGGACGGTTCGGGGAGGGGGCAGATACGCAGTATTTT. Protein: CASSQGRFGEGADTQYF.

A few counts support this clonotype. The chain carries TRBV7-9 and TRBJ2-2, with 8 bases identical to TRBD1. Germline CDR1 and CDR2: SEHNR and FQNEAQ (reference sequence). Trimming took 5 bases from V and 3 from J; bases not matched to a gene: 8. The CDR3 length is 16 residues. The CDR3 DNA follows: TGTGCCAGCAGCCTATTGGGACAGGAATACACCGGGGAGCTGTTTTTT. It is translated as CASSLLGQEYTGELFF.

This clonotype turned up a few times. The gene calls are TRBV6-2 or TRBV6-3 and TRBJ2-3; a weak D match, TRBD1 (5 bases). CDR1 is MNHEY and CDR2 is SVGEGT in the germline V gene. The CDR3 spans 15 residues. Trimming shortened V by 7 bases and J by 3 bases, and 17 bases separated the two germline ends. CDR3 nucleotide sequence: TGTGCCAGCATTGAGGACGCTAGGGGAACAGATACGCAGTATTTT. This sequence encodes CASIEDARGTDTQYF.

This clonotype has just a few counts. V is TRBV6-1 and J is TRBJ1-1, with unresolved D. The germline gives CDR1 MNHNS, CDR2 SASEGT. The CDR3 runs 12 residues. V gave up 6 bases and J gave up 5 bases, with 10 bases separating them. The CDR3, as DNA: TGTGCCAGCAGACGGGATCGAACTGAAGCTTTCTTT. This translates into CASRRDRTEAFF.

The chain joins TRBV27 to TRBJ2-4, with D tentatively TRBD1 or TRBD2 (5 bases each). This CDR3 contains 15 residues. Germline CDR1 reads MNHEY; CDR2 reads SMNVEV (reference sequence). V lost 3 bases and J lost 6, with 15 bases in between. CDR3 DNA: TGTGCCAGCAGTTTGGGGCAGGGTGGGAGAAACATTCAGTACTTC. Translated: CASSLGQGGRNIQYF.

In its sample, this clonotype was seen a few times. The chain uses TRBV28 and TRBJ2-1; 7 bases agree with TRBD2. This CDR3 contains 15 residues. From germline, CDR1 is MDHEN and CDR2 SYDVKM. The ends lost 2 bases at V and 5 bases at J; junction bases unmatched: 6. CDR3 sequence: CASSLTGLEDNEQFF. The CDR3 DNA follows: TGTGCCAGCAGTTTAACAGGACTAGAAGACAATGAGCAGTTCTTC.

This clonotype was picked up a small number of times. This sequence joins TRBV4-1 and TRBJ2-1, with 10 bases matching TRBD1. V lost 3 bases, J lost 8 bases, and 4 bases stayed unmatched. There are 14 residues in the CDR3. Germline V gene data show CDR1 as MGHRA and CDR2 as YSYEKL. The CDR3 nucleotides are TGCGCCAGCAGCCATCCCGGGACAGGGGATGAGCAGTTCTTC. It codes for CASSHPGTGDEQFF.

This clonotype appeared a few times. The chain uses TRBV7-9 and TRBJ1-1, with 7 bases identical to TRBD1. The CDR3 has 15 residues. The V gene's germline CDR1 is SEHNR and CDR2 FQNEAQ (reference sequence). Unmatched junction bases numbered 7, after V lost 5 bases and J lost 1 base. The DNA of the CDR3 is TGTGCCAGCAGCCCCAGGGACAGTCAGAACACTGAAGCTTTCTTT. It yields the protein CASSPRDSQNTEAFF.

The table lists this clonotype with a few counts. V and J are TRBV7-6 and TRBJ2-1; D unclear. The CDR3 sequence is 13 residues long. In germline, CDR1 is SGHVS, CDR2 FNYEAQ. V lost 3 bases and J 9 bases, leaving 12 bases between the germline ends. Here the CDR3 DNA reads TGTGCCAGCAGCTTGGACCTGGTGGCTGAGCAGTTCTTC. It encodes CASSLDLVAEQFF.

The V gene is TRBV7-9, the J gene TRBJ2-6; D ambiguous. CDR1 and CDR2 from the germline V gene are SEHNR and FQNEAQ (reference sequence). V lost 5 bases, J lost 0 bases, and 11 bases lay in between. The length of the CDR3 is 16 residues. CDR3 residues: CASSIISLSGANVLTF. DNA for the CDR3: TGTGCCAGCAGCATCATTTCCCTCTCTGGGGCCAACGTCCTGACTTTC. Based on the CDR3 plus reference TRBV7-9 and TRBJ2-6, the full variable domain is DTGVSQNPRHKITKRGQNVTFRCDPISEHNRLYWYRQTLGQGPEFLTYFQNEAQLEKSRLLSDRFSAERPKGSFSTLEIQRTEQGDSAMYLCASSIISLSGANVLTFGAGSRLTVL.

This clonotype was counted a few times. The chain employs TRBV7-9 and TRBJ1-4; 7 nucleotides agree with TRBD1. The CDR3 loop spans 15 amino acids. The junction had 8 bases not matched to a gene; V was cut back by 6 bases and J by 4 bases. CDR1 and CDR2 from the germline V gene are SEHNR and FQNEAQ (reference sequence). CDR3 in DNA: TGTGCCAGCAGTCGCCGGGACAGCCTTAATGAAAAACTGTTTTTT. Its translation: CASSRRDSLNEKLFF. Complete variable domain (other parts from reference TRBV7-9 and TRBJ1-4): DTGVSQNPRHKITKRGQNVTFRCDPISEHNRLYWYRQTLGQGPEFLTYFQNEAQLEKSRLLSDRFSAERPKGSFSTLEIQRTEQGDSAMYLCASSRRDSLNEKLFFGSGTQLSVL.

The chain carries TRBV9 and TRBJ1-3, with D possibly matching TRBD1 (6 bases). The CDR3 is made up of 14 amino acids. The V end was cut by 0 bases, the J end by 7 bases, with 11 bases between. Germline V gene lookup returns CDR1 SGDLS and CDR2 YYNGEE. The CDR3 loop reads CASSVADRPNTIYF. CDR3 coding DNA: TGTGCCAGCAGCGTAGCCGACAGGCCGAACACCATATATTTT. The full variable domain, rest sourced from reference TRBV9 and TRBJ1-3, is DSGVTQTPKHLITATGQRVTLRCSPRSGDLSVYWYQQSLDQGLQFLIQYYNGEERAKGNILERFSAQQFPDLHSELNLSSLELGDSALYFCASSVADRPNTIYFGEGSWLTVV.

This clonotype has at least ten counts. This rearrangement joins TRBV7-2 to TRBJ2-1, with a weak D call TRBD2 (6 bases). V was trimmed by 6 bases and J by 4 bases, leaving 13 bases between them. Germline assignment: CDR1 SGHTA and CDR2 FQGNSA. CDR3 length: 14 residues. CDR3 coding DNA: TGTGCCAGCAGATCAGCGGGCGGATACAATGAGCAGTTCTTC. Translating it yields CASRSAGGYNEQFF.

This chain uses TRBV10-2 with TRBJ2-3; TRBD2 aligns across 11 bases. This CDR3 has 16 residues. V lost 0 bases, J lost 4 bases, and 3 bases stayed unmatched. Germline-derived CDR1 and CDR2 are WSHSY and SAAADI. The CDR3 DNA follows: TGCGCCAGCAGTGAGTCGCTAGCGGGGGGCGCAGATACGCAGTATTTT. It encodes CASSESLAGGADTQYF.

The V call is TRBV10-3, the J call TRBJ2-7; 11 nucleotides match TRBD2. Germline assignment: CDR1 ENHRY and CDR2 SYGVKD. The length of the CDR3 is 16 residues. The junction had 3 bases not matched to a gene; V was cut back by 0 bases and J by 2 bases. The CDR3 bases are TGTGCCATCAGTGAGTCCCCGACTAGCGGGGCCTACGAGCAGTACGTC. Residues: CAISESPTSGAYEQYV.

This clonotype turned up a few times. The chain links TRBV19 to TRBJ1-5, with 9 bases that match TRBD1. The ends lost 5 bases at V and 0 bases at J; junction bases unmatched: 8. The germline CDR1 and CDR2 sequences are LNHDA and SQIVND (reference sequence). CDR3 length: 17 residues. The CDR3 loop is CASSSLLDRGSNQPQHF. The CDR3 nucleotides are TGTGCCAGTAGTTCCCTCCTGGACAGGGGTAGCAATCAGCCCCAGCATTTT.

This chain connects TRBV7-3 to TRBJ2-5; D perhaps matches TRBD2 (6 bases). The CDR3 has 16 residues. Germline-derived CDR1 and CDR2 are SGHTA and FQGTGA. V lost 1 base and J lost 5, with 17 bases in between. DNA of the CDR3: TGTGCCAGCAGCTTAAACGGCATGACGGGGGTGGAGACCCAGTACTTC. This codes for CASSLNGMTGVETQYF.